Listed below are T cell receptor beta chains from one sample, sequenced in a study of response to subunit inactivated influenza vaccine. A single record per CDR3 protein comes from TCRdb applying MiXCR to the RT-PCR reads. The top ten hold roughly 13% of the sample, which has approximately 570,000 distinct CDR3 sequences, about 7.6% seen once. Sequencing was performed on PBMCs from blood, taken roughly 24 months after vaccination. These receptors all come from a man between 50 and 69 years old who received an inactivated influenza vaccine. The CDR3 runs from the conserved cysteine through the conserved F or W. A D gene is named only where the DNA matches it firmly. For some rows the clone size is stated as once, few or many, or as a class when expanded; others skip it.

abundance: NA; v_gene: TRBV12-3/TRBV12-4; j_gene: TRBJ1-6; d_gene: NA; CDR3nt: TGTGCCAGCCAAAGGGCAAATACTAATTCACCCCTCCACTTT; CDR3aa: CASQRANTNSPLHF
abundance: NA; v_gene: TRBV2; j_gene: TRBJ1-5; d_gene: NA; CDR3nt: TGTGCCAGCAGTTCAGAGTTCAGCAATCAGCCCCAGCATTTT; CDR3aa: CASSSEFSNQPQHF
abundance: few; v_gene: TRBV20-1; j_gene: TRBJ1-1; d_gene: TRBD1; CDR3nt: TGCAGTGCTAGAGATCGTGACAGGGGTTGGATTGAAGCTTTCTTT; CDR3aa: CSARDRDRGWIEAFF
abundance: few; v_gene: TRBV6-5; j_gene: TRBJ1-1; d_gene: NA; CDR3nt: TGTGCCAGCAGTTACGAGGGAAGGAACACTGAAGCTTTCTTT; CDR3aa: CASSYEGRNTEAFF
abundance: many; v_gene: TRBV29-1; j_gene: TRBJ2-1; d_gene: TRBD1; CDR3nt: TGCAGCGTCGAACCGGGACAGGGGGCCTTCTCCTACAATGAGCAGTTCTTC; CDR3aa: CSVEPGQGAFSYNEQFF
abundance: many; v_gene: TRBV11-2; j_gene: TRBJ2-1; d_gene: NA; CDR3nt: TGTGCCAGCAGCTTAGGGACAGTCTCCTACAATGAGCAGTTCTTC; CDR3aa: CASSLGTVSYNEQFF
abundance: NA; v_gene: TRBV25-1; j_gene: TRBJ2-2; d_gene: NA; CDR3nt: TGTGCCAGCAGTGAAGACCCCGGGGAGCTGTTTTTT; CDR3aa: CASSEDPGELFF
abundance: NA; v_gene: TRBV29-1; j_gene: TRBJ2-7; d_gene: NA; CDR3nt: TGCAGCGTTGAGTCTGTGGGGGAGACTTACGAGCAGTACTTC; CDR3aa: CSVESVGETYEQYF
abundance: few; v_gene: TRBV4-2; j_gene: TRBJ2-1; d_gene: NA; CDR3nt: TGTGCCAGCAGCCAATACGGACAAACGGGGAATGAGCAGTTCTTC; CDR3aa: CASSQYGQTGNEQFF
abundance: few; v_gene: TRBV19; j_gene: TRBJ1-5; d_gene: NA; CDR3nt: TGTGCCAGTAGCCTGTCAACATATAGCAATCAGCCCCAGCATTTT; CDR3aa: CASSLSTYSNQPQHF
abundance: few; v_gene: TRBV10-3; j_gene: TRBJ2-5; d_gene: NA; CDR3nt: TGTGCCATCAGTGATTCGGCTGGGGGACAAGAGACCCAGTACTTC; CDR3aa: CAISDSAGGQETQYF
abundance: many; v_gene: TRBV27; j_gene: TRBJ2-7; d_gene: NA; CDR3nt: TGTGCCAGCAGTTTATTGTTTGGGACCGCCGCGAGGGAGCAGTACTTC; CDR3aa: CASSLLFGTAAREQYF
abundance: NA; v_gene: TRBV7-9; j_gene: TRBJ2-3; d_gene: TRBD2; CDR3nt: TGTGCCAGCAGCTTTCGCCGGGACTTAGCGGGGGATACGCAGTATTTT; CDR3aa: CASSFRRDLAGDTQYF
abundance: NA; v_gene: TRBV3-1; j_gene: TRBJ2-7; d_gene: NA; CDR3nt: TGTGCCAGCAGCCATACAGCCTACGAGCAGTACTTC; CDR3aa: CASSHTAYEQYF
abundance: many; v_gene: TRBV12-3/TRBV12-4; j_gene: TRBJ1-2; d_gene: TRBD1; CDR3nt: TGTGCCAGCAGTGAAAGACAGGGATCTTATGGCTACACCTTC; CDR3aa: CASSERQGSYGYTF
abundance: many; v_gene: TRBV20-1; j_gene: TRBJ2-7; d_gene: TRBD2; CDR3nt: TGCAGTGCTCGAGGGGCTAGCGGGAGTATGTACGAGCAGTACTTC; CDR3aa: CSARGASGSMYEQYF
abundance: many; v_gene: TRBV12-3/TRBV12-4; j_gene: TRBJ2-4; d_gene: TRBD2; CDR3nt: TGTGCCAGCACTATCCGGGGGGGCAGAAACATTCAGTACTTC; CDR3aa: CASTIRGGRNIQYF